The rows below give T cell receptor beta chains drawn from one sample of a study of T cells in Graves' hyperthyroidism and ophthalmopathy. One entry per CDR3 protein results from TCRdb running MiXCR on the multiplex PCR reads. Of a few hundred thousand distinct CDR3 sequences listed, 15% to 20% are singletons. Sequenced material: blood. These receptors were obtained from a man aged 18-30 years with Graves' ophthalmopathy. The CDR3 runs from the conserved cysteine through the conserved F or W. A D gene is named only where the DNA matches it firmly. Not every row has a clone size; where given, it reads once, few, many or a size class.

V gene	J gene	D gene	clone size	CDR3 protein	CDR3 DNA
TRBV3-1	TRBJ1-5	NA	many	CASSQGRQANQPQHF	TGTGCCAGCAGCCAAGGTAGGCAGGCCAATCAGCCCCAGCATTTT
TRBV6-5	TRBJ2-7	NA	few	CASSYFGSADEQYF	TGTGCCAGCAGTTACTTCGGGTCTGCGGACGAGCAGTACTTC
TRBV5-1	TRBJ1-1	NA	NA	CASSLEGGMNTEAFF	TGCGCCAGCAGCTTGGAAGGCGGCATGAACACTGAAGCTTTCTTT
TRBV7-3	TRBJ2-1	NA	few	CASSPSGIEQFF	TGTGCCAGCAGCCCGTCGGGGATTGAGCAGTTCTTC
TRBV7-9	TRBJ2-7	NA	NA	CASSIGSEQYF	TGTGCCAGTAGTATTGGAAGCGAGCAGTACTTC
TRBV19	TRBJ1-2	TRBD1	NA	CASSPRTGTHGYTF	TGTGCCAGTAGTCCCAGGACAGGAACCCATGGCTACACCTTC
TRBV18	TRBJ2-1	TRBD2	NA	CASSPVQRGRNEQFF	TGTGCCAGCTCACCAGTCCAGCGGGGTAGGAATGAGCAGTTCTTC
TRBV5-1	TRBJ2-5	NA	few	CASSLVSEYQETQYF	TGCGCCAGCAGCTTGGTCTCAGAGTACCAAGAGACCCAGTACTTC
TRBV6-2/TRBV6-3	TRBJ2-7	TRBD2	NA	CASSYLVTSGYEQYF	TGTGCCAGCAGTTACCTCGTAACTAGCGGCTACGAGCAGTACTTC
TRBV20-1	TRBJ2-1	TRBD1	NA	CSARDGRMTGGGLEQFF	TGCAGTGCTAGAGATGGGAGGATGACAGGGGGAGGCCTGGAGCAGTTCTTC
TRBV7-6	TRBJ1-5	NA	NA	CASSSLMGAGSNQPQHF	TGTGCCAGCAGCTCACTAATGGGGGCAGGAAGCAATCAGCCCCAGCATTTT
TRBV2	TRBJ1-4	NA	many	CASSQEGKLFF	TGTGCCAGCAGCCAGGAGGGAAAACTGTTTTTT
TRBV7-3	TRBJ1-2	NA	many	CASSPDQGYGYTF	TGTGCCAGCAGCCCGGACCAGGGTTATGGCTACACCTTC
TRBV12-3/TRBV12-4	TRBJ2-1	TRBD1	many	CASSWDRGRNNEQFF	TGTGCCAGCAGCTGGGACAGGGGTCGGAACAATGAGCAGTTCTTC
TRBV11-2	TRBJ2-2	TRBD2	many	CASSLGGGTNTGELFF	TGTGCCAGCAGCTTAGGCGGGGGTACGAACACCGGGGAGCTGTTTTTT
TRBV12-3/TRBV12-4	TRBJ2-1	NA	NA	CASRIQNYNEQFF	TGTGCCAGCAGGATCCAAAACTACAATGAGCAGTTCTTC
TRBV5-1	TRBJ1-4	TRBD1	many	CASRNTGATNEKLFF	TGCGCCAGCAGGAATACAGGGGCAACTAATGAAAAACTGTTTTTT
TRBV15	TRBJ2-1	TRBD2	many	CATSPKAGGSNEQFF	TGTGCCACCAGCCCCAAAGCGGGGGGGTCCAATGAGCAGTTCTTC
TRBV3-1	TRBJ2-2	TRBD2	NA	CASSQAGRNGELFF	TGTGCCAGCAGCCAAGCCGGGAGGAACGGGGAGCTGTTTTTT
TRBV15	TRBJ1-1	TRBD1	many	CATSRGTGANTEAFF	TGTGCCACCAGCAGAGGAACAGGGGCGAACACTGAAGCTTTCTTT
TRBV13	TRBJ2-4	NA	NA	CASSVTGTENIQYF	TGTGCCAGCAGCGTAACAGGGACGGAAAACATTCAGTACTTC
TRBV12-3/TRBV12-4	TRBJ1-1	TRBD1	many	CASSLLGQGARVTEAFF	TGTGCCAGCAGTTTGTTGGGACAGGGGGCGCGGGTCACTGAAGCTTTCTTT
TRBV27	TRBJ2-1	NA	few	CASSFRHREQFF	TGTGCCAGCAGTTTTCGGCATCGGGAGCAGTTCTTC
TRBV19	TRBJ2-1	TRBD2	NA	CASRLGRGWPNEQFF	TGTGCCAGTAGGTTGGGGCGGGGGTGGCCCAATGAGCAGTTCTTC
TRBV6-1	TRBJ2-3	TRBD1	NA	CASHRGQLTDTQYF	TGTGCCAGCCACAGGGGGCAGTTAACAGATACGCAGTATTTT
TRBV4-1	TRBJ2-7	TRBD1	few	CASSQVTSGQGRYEQYF	TGCGCCAGCAGCCAAGTGACATCGGGACAGGGGCGCTACGAGCAGTACTTC
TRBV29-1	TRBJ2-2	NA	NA	CSVVVGGGNTGELFF	TGCAGCGTTGTCGTGGGAGGGGGCAACACCGGGGAGCTGTTTTTT
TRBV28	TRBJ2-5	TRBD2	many	CASSLGQRGSDRETQYF	TGTGCCAGCAGTTTGGGTCAGCGGGGGTCGGATCGAGAGACCCAGTACTTC
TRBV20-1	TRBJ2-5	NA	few	CSATSGTQYF	TGCAGTGCTACCTCGGGGACCCAGTACTTC
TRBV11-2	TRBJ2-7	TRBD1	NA	CASSRDRANEQYF	TGTGCCAGCAGCAGGGACAGGGCCAACGAGCAGTACTTC
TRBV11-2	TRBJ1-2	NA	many	CASSGSGGFYGYTF	TGTGCCAGCAGCGGCAGTGGGGGCTTCTATGGCTACACCTTC
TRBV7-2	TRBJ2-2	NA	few	CASSSQGTMNTGELFF	TGTGCCAGCAGCTCCCAGGGCACTATGAACACCGGGGAGCTGTTTTTT
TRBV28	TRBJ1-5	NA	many	CASSDQGNQPQHF	TGTGCCAGCAGTGATCAGGGAAACCAGCCCCAGCATTTT
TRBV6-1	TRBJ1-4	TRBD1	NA	CASSYAGRAGGTTNEKLFF	TGTGCCAGCAGTTATGCCGGGAGGGCAGGGGGGACAACTAATGAAAAACTGTTTTTT
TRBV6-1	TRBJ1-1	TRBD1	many	CASRAGQATAEAFF	TGTGCCAGCAGAGCCGGACAGGCGACGGCTGAAGCTTTCTTT
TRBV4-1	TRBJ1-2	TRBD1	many	CASSQRTGPGEGYTF	TGCGCCAGCAGCCAGAGGACAGGCCCTGGTGAGGGCTACACCTTC
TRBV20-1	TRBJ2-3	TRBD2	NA	CSALIPLAGAHTDTQYF	TGCAGTGCCCTGATTCCTTTAGCGGGGGCCCACACAGATACGCAGTATTTT
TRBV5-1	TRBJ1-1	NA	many	CASSWETGNTEAFF	TGCGCCAGCAGCTGGGAGACAGGGAACACTGAAGCTTTCTTT
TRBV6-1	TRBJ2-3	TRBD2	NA	CASSELAGGTLSTDTQYF	TGTGCCAGCAGTGAGCTAGCGGGGGGCACTTTGAGCACAGATACGCAGTATTTT
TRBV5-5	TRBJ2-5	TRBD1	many	CASSRQTGTAETQYF	TGTGCCAGCAGCCGCCAGACAGGGACGGCAGAGACCCAGTACTTC
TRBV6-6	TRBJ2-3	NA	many	CASSYSRDGADTQYF	TGTGCCAGCAGTTACTCCCGGGACGGTGCAGATACGCAGTATTTT
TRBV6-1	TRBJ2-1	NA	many	CASSQPRDNVWDEQFF	TGTGCCAGCAGTCAACCGCGGGACAACGTATGGGATGAGCAGTTCTTC
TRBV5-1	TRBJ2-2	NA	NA	CASSGANTGELFF	TGCGCCAGCAGCGGGGCGAACACCGGGGAGCTGTTTTTT